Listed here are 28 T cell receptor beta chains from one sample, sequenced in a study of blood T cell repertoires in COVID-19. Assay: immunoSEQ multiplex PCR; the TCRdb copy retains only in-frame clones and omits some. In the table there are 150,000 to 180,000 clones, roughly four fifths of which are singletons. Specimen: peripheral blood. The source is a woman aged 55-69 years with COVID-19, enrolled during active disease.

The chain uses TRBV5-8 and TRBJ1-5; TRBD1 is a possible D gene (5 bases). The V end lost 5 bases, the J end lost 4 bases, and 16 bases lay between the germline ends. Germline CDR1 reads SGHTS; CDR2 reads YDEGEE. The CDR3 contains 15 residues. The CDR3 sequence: CASSSQGSRNQPQHF. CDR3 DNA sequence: TGTGCCAGCAGTTCCCAGGGCAGCCGAAATCAGCCCCAGCATTTT.

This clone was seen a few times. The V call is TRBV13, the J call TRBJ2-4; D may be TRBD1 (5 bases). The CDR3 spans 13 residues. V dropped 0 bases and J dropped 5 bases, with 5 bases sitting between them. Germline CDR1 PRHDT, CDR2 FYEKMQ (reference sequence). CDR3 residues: CASSLGGENIQYF. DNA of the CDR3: TGTGCCAGCAGCTTAGGAGGGGAAAACATTCAGTACTTC.

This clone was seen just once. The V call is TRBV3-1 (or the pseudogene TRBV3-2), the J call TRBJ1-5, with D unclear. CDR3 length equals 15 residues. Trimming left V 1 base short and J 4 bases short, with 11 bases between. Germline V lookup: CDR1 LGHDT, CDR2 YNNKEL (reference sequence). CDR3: CASSQGFRPNQPQHF. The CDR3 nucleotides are TGTGCCAGCAGCCAAGGATTCAGGCCGAATCAGCCCCAGCATTTT.

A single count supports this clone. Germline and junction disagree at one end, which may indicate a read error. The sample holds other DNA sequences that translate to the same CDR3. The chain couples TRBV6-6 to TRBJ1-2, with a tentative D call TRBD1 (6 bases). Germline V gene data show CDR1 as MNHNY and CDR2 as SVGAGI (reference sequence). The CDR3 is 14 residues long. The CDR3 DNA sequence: TGTGCTAGCAGTTATTTAGGACAGTCCTATGGCTACACCTTC. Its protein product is CASSYLGQSYGYTF.

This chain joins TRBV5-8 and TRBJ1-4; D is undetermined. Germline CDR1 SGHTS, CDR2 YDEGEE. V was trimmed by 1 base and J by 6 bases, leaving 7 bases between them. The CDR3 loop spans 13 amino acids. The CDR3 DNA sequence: TGTGCCAGCAGCTTGCCCGGGTATGAAAAACTGTTTTTT. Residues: CASSLPGYEKLFF.

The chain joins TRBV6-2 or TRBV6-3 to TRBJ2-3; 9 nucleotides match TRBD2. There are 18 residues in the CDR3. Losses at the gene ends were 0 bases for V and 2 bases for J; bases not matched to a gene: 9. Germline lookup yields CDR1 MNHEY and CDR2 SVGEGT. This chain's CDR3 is CASSYSTASGVYTDTQYF. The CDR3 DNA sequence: TGTGCCAGCAGTTACTCGACAGCTAGCGGGGTATACACAGATACGCAGTATTTT.

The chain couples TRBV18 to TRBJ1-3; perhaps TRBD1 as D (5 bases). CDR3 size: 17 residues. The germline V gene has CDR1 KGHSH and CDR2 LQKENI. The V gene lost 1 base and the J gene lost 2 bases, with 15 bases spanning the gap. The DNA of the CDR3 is TGTGCCAGCTCACCACTTCAGGGAGGTTTGGCTGGAAACACCATATATTTT. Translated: CASSPLQGGLAGNTIYF.

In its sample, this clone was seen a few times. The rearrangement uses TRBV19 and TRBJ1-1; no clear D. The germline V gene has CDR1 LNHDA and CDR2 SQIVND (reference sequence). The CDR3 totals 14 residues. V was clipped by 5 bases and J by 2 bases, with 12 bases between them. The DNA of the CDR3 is TGTGCCAGTAGTTCCCCTTCCGGTAACACTGAAGCTTTCTTT. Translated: CASSSPSGNTEAFF.

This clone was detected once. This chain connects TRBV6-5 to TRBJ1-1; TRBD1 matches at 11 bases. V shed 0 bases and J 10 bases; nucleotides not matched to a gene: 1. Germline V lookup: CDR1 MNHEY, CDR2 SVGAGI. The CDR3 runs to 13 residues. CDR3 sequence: CASSYSGQGGAFF. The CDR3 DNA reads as TGTGCCAGCAGTTACTCGGGACAGGGGGGAGCTTTCTTT.

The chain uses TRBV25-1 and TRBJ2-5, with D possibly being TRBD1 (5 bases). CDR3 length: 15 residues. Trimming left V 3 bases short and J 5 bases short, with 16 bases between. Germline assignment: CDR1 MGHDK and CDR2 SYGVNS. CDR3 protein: CASSDPSQGYETQYF. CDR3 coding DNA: TGTGCCAGCAGTGATCCATCCCAGGGATACGAGACCCAGTACTTC. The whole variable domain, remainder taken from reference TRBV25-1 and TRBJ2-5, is EADIYQTPRYLVIGTGKKITLECSQTMGHDKMYWYQQDPGMELHLIHYSYGVNSTEKGDLSSESTVSRIRTEHFPLTLESARPSHTSQYLCASSDPSQGYETQYFGPGTRLLVL.

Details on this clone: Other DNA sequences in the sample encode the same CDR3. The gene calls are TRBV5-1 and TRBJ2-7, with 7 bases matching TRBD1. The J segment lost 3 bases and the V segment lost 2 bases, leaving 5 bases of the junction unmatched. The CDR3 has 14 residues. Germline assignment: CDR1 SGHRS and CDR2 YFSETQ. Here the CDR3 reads CASSLGGEFYEQYF. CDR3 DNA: TGCGCCAGCAGCTTAGGGGGCGAATTCTACGAGCAGTACTTC. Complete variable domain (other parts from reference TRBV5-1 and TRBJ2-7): KAGVTQTPRYLIKTRGQQVTLSCSPISGHRSVSWYQQTPGQGLQFLFEYFSETQRNKGNFPGRFSGRQFSNSRSEMNVSTLELGDSALYLCASSLGGEFYEQYFGPGTRLTVT.

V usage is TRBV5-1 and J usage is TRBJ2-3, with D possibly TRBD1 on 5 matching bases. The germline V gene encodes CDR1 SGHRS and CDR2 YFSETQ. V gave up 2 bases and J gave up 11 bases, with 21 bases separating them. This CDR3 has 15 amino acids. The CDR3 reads CASSFLQGQDSGQYF. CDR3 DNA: TGCGCCAGCAGCTTCCTGCAGGGCCAAGACTCGGGGCAGTATTTT.

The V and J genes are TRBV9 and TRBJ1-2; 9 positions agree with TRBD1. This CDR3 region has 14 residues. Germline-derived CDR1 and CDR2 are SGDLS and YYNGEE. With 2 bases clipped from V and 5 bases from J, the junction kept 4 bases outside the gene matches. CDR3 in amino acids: CASSVPGTGYGYTF. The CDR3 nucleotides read TGTGCCAGCAGCGTCCCTGGGACAGGGTATGGCTACACCTTC.

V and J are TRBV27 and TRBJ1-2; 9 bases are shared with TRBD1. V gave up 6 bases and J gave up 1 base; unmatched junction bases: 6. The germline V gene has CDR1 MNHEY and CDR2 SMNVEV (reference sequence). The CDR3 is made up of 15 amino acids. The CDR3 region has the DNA TGTGCCAGCAGGACAGGGGGAAGGGATAACTATGGCTACACCTTC. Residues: CASRTGGRDNYGYTF.

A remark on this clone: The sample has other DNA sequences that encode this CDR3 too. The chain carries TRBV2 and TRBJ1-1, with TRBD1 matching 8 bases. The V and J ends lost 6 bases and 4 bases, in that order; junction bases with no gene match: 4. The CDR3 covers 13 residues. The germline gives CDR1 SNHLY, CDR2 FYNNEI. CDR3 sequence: CASRGQGSTEAFF. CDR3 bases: TGTGCCAGCAGAGGACAGGGATCCACTGAAGCTTTCTTT.

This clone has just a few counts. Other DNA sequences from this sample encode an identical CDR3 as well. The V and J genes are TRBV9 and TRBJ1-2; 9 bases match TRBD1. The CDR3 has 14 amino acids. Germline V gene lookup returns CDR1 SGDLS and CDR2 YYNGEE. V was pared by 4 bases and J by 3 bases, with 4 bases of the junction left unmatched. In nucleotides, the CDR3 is TGTGCCAGCAGCCTCCGGACAGGGGACTATGGCTACACCTTC. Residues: CASSLRTGDYGYTF.

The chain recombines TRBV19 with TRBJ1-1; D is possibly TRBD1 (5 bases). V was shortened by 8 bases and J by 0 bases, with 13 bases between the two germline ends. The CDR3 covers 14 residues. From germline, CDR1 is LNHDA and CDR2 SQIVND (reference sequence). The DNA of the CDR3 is TGTGCCAGTTCTAGGGGTCGGGTGAACACTGAAGCTTTCTTT. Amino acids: CASSRGRVNTEAFF.

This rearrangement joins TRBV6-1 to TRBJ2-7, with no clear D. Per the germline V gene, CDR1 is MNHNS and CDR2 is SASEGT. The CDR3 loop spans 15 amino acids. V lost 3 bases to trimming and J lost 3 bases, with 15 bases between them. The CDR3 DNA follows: TGTGCCAGCAGTGAGGTTGCCAACTCCTTCTACGAGCAGTACTTC. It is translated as CASSEVANSFYEQYF.

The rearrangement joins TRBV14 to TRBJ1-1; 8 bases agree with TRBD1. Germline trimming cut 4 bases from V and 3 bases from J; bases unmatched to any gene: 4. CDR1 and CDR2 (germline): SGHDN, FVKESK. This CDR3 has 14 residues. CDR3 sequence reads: CASSPVDRDTEAFF. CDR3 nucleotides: TGTGCCAGCAGCCCCGTGGACAGGGACACTGAAGCTTTCTTT.

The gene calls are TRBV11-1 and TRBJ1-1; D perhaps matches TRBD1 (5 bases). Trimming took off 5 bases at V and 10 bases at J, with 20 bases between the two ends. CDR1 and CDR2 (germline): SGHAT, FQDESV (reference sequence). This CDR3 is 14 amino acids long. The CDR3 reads CASSLIGSQGRAFF. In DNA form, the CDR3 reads TGTGCCAGCAGCCTTATCGGGTCGCAGGGCAGAGCTTTCTTT.

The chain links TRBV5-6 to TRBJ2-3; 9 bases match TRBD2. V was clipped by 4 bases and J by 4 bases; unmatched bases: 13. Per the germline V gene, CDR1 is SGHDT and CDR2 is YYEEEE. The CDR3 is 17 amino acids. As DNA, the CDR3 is TGTGCCAGCAGCGGGGTGAGGTTAGCGGGAGTTTCAGATACGCAGTATTTT. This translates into CASSGVRLAGVSDTQYF.

The CDR3 coding sequence is TGTGCCAGCAGCCATTTCCGCTCCTATAATTCACCCCTCCACTTT. Its translation is CASSHFRSYNSPLHF. The gene calls are TRBV14 and TRBJ1-6, with unresolved D. The CDR3 is 15 residues long. V was shortened by 3 bases and J by 0 bases, with 6 bases between the two germline ends. CDR1 SGHDN and CDR2 FVKESK come from the germline V gene.

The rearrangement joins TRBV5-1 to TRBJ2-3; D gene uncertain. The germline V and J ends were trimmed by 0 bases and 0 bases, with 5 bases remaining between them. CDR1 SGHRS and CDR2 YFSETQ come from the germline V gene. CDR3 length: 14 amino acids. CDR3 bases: TGCGCCAGCAGCTTGGGCGGTAGCACAGATACGCAGTATTTT. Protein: CASSLGGSTDTQYF.

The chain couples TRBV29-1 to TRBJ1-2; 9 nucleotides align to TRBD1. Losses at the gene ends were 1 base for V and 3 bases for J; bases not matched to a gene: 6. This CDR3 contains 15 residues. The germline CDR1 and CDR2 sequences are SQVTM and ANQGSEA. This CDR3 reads CSVEARTGAYYGYTF. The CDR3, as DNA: TGCAGCGTTGAAGCCCGGACAGGGGCCTACTATGGCTACACCTTC.

The CDR3 sequence: CASRESWRGESTSTDTQYF. In nucleotides, the CDR3 is TGTGCCAGTAGAGAAAGTTGGCGGGGGGAATCAACTAGCACAGATACGCAGTATTTT. The rearrangement joins TRBV19 to TRBJ2-3; 8 bases agree with TRBD2. In germline, CDR1 is LNHDA, CDR2 SQIVND (reference sequence). The CDR3 contains 19 residues. Trimming took 6 bases from V and 0 from J; bases not matched to a gene: 17.

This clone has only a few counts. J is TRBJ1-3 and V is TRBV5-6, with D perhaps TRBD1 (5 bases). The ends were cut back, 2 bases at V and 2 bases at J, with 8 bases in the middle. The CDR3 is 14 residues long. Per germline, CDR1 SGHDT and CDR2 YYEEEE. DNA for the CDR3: TGTGCCAGCAGCTTATGGGGCGCTGGAAACACCATATATTTT. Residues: CASSLWGAGNTIYF.

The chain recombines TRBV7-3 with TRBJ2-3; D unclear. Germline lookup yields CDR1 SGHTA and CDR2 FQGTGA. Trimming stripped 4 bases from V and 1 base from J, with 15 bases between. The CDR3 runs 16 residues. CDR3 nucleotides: TGTGCCAGCAGCTCTCTAGGAACGGCTGGCACAGATACGCAGTATTTT. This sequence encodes CASSSLGTAGTDTQYF.

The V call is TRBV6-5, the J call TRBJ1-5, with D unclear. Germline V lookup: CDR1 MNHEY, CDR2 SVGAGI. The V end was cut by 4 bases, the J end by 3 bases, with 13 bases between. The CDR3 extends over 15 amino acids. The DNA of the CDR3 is TGTGCCAGCAGTTCAACTGAGGGATCCAATCAGCCCCAGCATTTT. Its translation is CASSSTEGSNQPQHF.